These T cell receptor beta chains were read from a single sample in a study of response to subunit inactivated influenza vaccine. TCRdb redid the calling of the RT-PCR reads with MiXCR, one entry per CDR3 protein. The sample carries approximately 730,000 distinct CDR3 sequences, roughly 13% recorded once. The sample in question was PBMCs from blood, obtained 14 to 15 days before vaccination. The receptors were sampled from a man aged 50 or older who received an inactivated influenza vaccine. The CDR3 runs from the conserved cysteine through the conserved F or W. D genes are given only for firm matches. Part of the rows lack a size; the others show once, few, many or a class for expanded clones.

V gene: TRBV2
D gene: NA
J gene: TRBJ2-4
clone size: few
CDR3 protein: CANKQAATAKNIQYF
CDR3 DNA: TGTGCCAACAAACAGGCGGCAACAGCCAAAAACATTCAGTACTTC

V gene: TRBV11-2
D gene: TRBD1
J gene: TRBJ2-1
clone size: NA
CDR3 protein: CASSQDRVYNEQFF
CDR3 DNA: TGTGCCAGCAGCCAGGACAGGGTCTACAATGAGCAGTTCTTC

V gene: TRBV29-1
D gene: NA
J gene: TRBJ2-1
clone size: many
CDR3 protein: CSVYLTGLLRNEQFF
CDR3 DNA: TGCAGCGTTTATTTAACGGGACTTCTACGGAATGAGCAGTTCTTC

V gene: TRBV11-3
D gene: TRBD1
J gene: TRBJ2-3
clone size: many
CDR3 protein: CASSPGQGRLGTDTQYF
CDR3 DNA: TGTGCCAGCAGCCCCGGACAGGGGCGTTTGGGCACAGATACGCAGTATTTT

V gene: TRBV6-2/TRBV6-3
D gene: NA
J gene: TRBJ2-7
clone size: few
CDR3 protein: CASSRSGPPAIYEQYF
CDR3 DNA: TGTGCCAGCAGTCGATCGGGACCCCCCGCCATCTACGAGCAGTACTTC

V gene: TRBV7-2
D gene: TRBD2
J gene: TRBJ2-1
clone size: many
CDR3 protein: CASSLVGGYNEQFF
CDR3 DNA: TGTGCCAGCAGTTTAGTCGGGGGGTACAATGAGCAGTTCTTC

V gene: TRBV20-1
D gene: NA
J gene: TRBJ2-3
clone size: many
CDR3 protein: CSASPRDRRDTQYF
CDR3 DNA: TGCAGTGCTAGTCCCCGGGACCGGCGAGATACGCAGTATTTT

V gene: TRBV18
D gene: NA
J gene: TRBJ2-7
clone size: few
CDR3 protein: CASSPRGGSSYEQYF
CDR3 DNA: TGTGCCAGCTCACCACGGGGTGGGAGCTCCTACGAGCAGTACTTC

V gene: TRBV20-1
D gene: TRBD2
J gene: TRBJ2-3
clone size: few
CDR3 protein: CSARERRELEDTQYF
CDR3 DNA: TGCAGTGCTAGAGAGAGGCGGGAGTTAGAAGATACGCAGTATTTT

V gene: TRBV5-5
D gene: NA
J gene: TRBJ1-1
clone size: few
CDR3 protein: CASSLAPRGMSTEAFF
CDR3 DNA: TGTGCCAGCAGCTTGGCTCCGAGAGGGATGAGCACTGAAGCTTTCTTT

V gene: TRBV6-2/TRBV6-3
D gene: TRBD2
J gene: TRBJ2-7
clone size: many
CDR3 protein: CASPRLAGFYEQYF
CDR3 DNA: TGTGCCAGCCCTAGACTAGCGGGATTCTACGAGCAGTACTTC

V gene: TRBV7-2
D gene: TRBD1
J gene: TRBJ2-7
clone size: NA
CDR3 protein: CASSLGRDSFSYEQYF
CDR3 DNA: TGTGCCAGCAGCTTGGGCCGGGACAGCTTCTCCTACGAGCAGTACTTC

V gene: TRBV7-9
D gene: NA
J gene: TRBJ1-5
clone size: many
CDR3 protein: CASSPEGGSNQPQHF
CDR3 DNA: TGTGCCAGCAGCCCAGAAGGGGGTTCCAATCAGCCCCAGCATTTT

V gene: TRBV20-1
D gene: NA
J gene: TRBJ1-1
clone size: NA
CDR3 protein: CSARETAGNTEAFF
CDR3 DNA: TGCAGTGCTAGGGAGACAGCAGGGAATACTGAAGCTTTCTTT

V gene: TRBV11-1
D gene: TRBD2
J gene: TRBJ2-1
clone size: many
CDR3 protein: CASSLAKRNSGVSYNEQFF
CDR3 DNA: TGTGCCAGCAGCTTAGCTAAGAGGAATAGCGGGGTCTCCTACAATGAGCAGTTCTTC

V gene: TRBV5-6
D gene: NA
J gene: TRBJ2-1
clone size: few
CDR3 protein: CASSLSGGGPPGEQFF
CDR3 DNA: TGTGCCAGCAGCTTGTCTGGCGGCGGACCGCCGGGTGAGCAGTTCTTC

V gene: TRBV5-1
D gene: NA
J gene: TRBJ2-3
clone size: many
CDR3 protein: CASSLERGTDTQYF
CDR3 DNA: TGCGCCAGCAGCTTGGAGAGGGGAACAGATACGCAGTATTTT

V gene: TRBV29-1
D gene: NA
J gene: TRBJ2-7
clone size: many
CDR3 protein: CSVGGRTSSYEQYF
CDR3 DNA: TGCAGCGTTGGCGGACGTACTAGCTCCTACGAGCAGTACTTC

V gene: TRBV10-3
D gene: NA
J gene: TRBJ1-2
clone size: NA
CDR3 protein: CAISESTRLPHGYTF
CDR3 DNA: TGTGCCATCAGTGAGTCGACCAGGTTGCCTCATGGCTACACCTTC

V gene: TRBV6-5
D gene: TRBD2
J gene: TRBJ2-1
clone size: NA
CDR3 protein: CASSYSSSGGGNEQFF
CDR3 DNA: TGTGCCAGCAGTTACTCTTCCAGCGGGGGGGGCAATGAGCAGTTCTTC

V gene: TRBV12-3/TRBV12-4
D gene: TRBD1
J gene: TRBJ2-1
clone size: NA
CDR3 protein: CASSPGGRTGEDEQFF
CDR3 DNA: TGTGCCAGCAGTCCAGGGGGCAGGACAGGGGAGGATGAGCAGTTCTTC

V gene: TRBV20-1
D gene: NA
J gene: TRBJ2-5
clone size: NA
CDR3 protein: CSARDLQDHQETQYF
CDR3 DNA: TGCAGTGCTAGAGATTTACAGGACCACCAAGAGACCCAGTACTTC

V gene: TRBV4-3
D gene: NA
J gene: TRBJ2-7
clone size: NA
CDR3 protein: CASSQDSDIYEQYF
CDR3 DNA: TGCGCCAGCAGCCAAGATTCGGACATCTACGAGCAGTACTTC

V gene: TRBV10-2
D gene: NA
J gene: TRBJ2-2
clone size: many
CDR3 protein: CASRPPNTGELFF
CDR3 DNA: TGCGCCAGCAGACCCCCGAACACCGGGGAGCTGTTTTTT

V gene: TRBV7-8
D gene: NA
J gene: TRBJ2-7
clone size: NA
CDR3 protein: CASVTGWGNEQYF
CDR3 DNA: TGTGCCAGCGTTACAGGGTGGGGAAACGAGCAGTACTTC

V gene: TRBV18
D gene: NA
J gene: TRBJ2-7
clone size: few
CDR3 protein: CASSPGARYEQYF
CDR3 DNA: TGTGCCAGCTCACCCGGGGCCCGCTACGAGCAGTACTTC

V gene: TRBV20-1
D gene: TRBD1
J gene: TRBJ2-5
clone size: NA
CDR3 protein: CSARKWWDREQETQYF
CDR3 DNA: TGCAGTGCTAGAAAATGGTGGGACAGGGAGCAAGAGACCCAGTACTTC

V gene: TRBV12-3/TRBV12-4
D gene: TRBD1
J gene: TRBJ2-5
clone size: few
CDR3 protein: CASSMTGLGYQETQYF
CDR3 DNA: TGTGCCAGCAGTATGACAGGGCTGGGGTACCAAGAGACCCAGTACTTC

V gene: TRBV7-9
D gene: NA
J gene: TRBJ2-1
clone size: NA
CDR3 protein: CASSLDGVYNEQFF
CDR3 DNA: TGTGCCAGCAGCTTAGATGGGGTCTACAATGAGCAGTTCTTC

V gene: TRBV4-3
D gene: NA
J gene: TRBJ2-3
clone size: few
CDR3 protein: CASSQDGRSDTQYF
CDR3 DNA: TGCGCCAGCAGCCAAGATGGCAGGTCAGATACGCAGTATTTT

V gene: TRBV6-1
D gene: NA
J gene: TRBJ1-5
clone size: few
CDR3 protein: CASSAVLSNQPQHF
CDR3 DNA: TGTGCCAGCAGCGCGGTACTAAGCAATCAGCCCCAGCATTTT

V gene: TRBV5-1
D gene: NA
J gene: TRBJ2-4
clone size: few
CDR3 protein: CASSPAALAKNIQYF
CDR3 DNA: TGCGCCAGCAGCCCGGCCGCATTAGCCAAAAACATTCAGTACTTC

V gene: TRBV14
D gene: TRBD1
J gene: TRBJ2-7
clone size: many
CDR3 protein: CASSPLTGGYEQYF
CDR3 DNA: TGTGCCAGCAGCCCGTTGACAGGGGGCTACGAGCAGTACTTC

V gene: TRBV12-3/TRBV12-4
D gene: NA
J gene: TRBJ2-6
clone size: NA
CDR3 protein: CADSYGDSGANVLTF
CDR3 DNA: TGTGCCGATTCCTATGGAGACTCTGGGGCCAACGTCCTGACTTTC

V gene: TRBV7-9
D gene: NA
J gene: TRBJ2-7
clone size: few
CDR3 protein: CASSPLYVSSYEQYF
CDR3 DNA: TGTGCCAGCAGCCCCCTTTATGTAAGCTCCTACGAGCAGTACTTC

V gene: TRBV20-1
D gene: NA
J gene: TRBJ1-5
clone size: few
CDR3 protein: CSARRQQGNQPQHF
CDR3 DNA: TGCAGTGCTAGACGACAACAGGGAAATCAGCCCCAGCATTTT

V gene: TRBV12-3/TRBV12-4
D gene: TRBD1
J gene: TRBJ1-4
clone size: NA
CDR3 protein: CASTKDRVYEKLFF
CDR3 DNA: TGTGCCAGCACTAAGGACAGGGTATATGAAAAACTGTTTTTT

V gene: TRBV12-3/TRBV12-4
D gene: NA
J gene: TRBJ1-4
clone size: many
CDR3 protein: CASTGTGGREKLFF
CDR3 DNA: TGTGCCAGCACTGGGACTGGGGGCCGTGAAAAACTGTTTTTT

V gene: TRBV4-2
D gene: NA
J gene: TRBJ1-6
clone size: few
CDR3 protein: CASSPTGANSYNSPLHF
CDR3 DNA: TGTGCCAGCAGTCCGACAGGTGCCAACTCCTATAATTCACCCCTCCACTTT

V gene: TRBV11-1
D gene: NA
J gene: TRBJ1-1
clone size: few
CDR3 protein: CASTEMALYSPMNTEAFF
CDR3 DNA: TGTGCCAGCACCGAAATGGCGTTGTACAGCCCCATGAACACTGAAGCTTTCTTT

V gene: TRBV10-3
D gene: TRBD1
J gene: TRBJ2-3
clone size: few
CDR3 protein: CAIRPTGVGSDTQYF
CDR3 DNA: TGTGCCATCAGGCCCACAGGGGTTGGGTCAGATACGCAGTATTTT

V gene: TRBV6-2/TRBV6-3
D gene: NA
J gene: TRBJ2-7
clone size: NA
CDR3 protein: CASSYLGSAYEQYF
CDR3 DNA: TGTGCCAGCAGTTACCTAGGATCGGCCTACGAGCAGTACTTC

V gene: TRBV5-1
D gene: TRBD1
J gene: TRBJ2-7
clone size: NA
CDR3 protein: CASAGTANSYEQYF
CDR3 DNA: TGCGCCAGCGCCGGGACAGCGAACTCCTACGAGCAGTACTTC

V gene: TRBV30
D gene: NA
J gene: TRBJ2-7
clone size: NA
CDR3 protein: CAWKAGATYEQYF
CDR3 DNA: TGTGCCTGGAAGGCAGGGGCGACCTACGAGCAGTACTTC

V gene: TRBV18
D gene: TRBD1
J gene: TRBJ1-1
clone size: many
CDR3 protein: CASSPGQGSEAFF
CDR3 DNA: TGCGCCAGCAGCCCCGGACAGGGCTCTGAAGCTTTCTTT

V gene: TRBV7-6
D gene: NA
J gene: TRBJ2-7
clone size: NA
CDR3 protein: CASSLAYRDGYEQYF
CDR3 DNA: TGTGCCAGCAGCTTAGCCTACCGGGACGGGTACGAGCAGTACTTC

V gene: TRBV28
D gene: NA
J gene: TRBJ2-1
clone size: NA
CDR3 protein: CATCRGGEQFF
CDR3 DNA: TGTGCCACCTGTAGGGGCGGCGAGCAGTTCTTC

V gene: TRBV20-1
D gene: NA
J gene: TRBJ1-5
clone size: NA
CDR3 protein: CSAPQGGNQPQHF
CDR3 DNA: TGCAGTGCTCCCCAGGGCGGGAATCAGCCCCAGCATTTT

V gene: TRBV15
D gene: NA
J gene: TRBJ2-5
clone size: many
CDR3 protein: CATSRDRAETQYF
CDR3 DNA: TGTGCCACCAGCAGAGACAGGGCAGAGACCCAGTACTTC

V gene: TRBV7-9
D gene: TRBD1
J gene: TRBJ2-6
clone size: few
CDR3 protein: CASSVTGGSGANVLTF
CDR3 DNA: TGTGCCAGCAGCGTCACAGGGGGCTCTGGGGCCAACGTCCTGACTTTC

V gene: TRBV4-3
D gene: NA
J gene: TRBJ2-3
clone size: many
CDR3 protein: CASSQEVGGPADTQYF
CDR3 DNA: TGCGCCAGCAGCCAAGAGGTTGGAGGGCCGGCAGATACGCAGTATTTT

V gene: TRBV10-3
D gene: NA
J gene: TRBJ2-7
clone size: NA
CDR3 protein: CAIRQTADSYEQYF
CDR3 DNA: TGTGCCATCAGACAGACGGCGGACTCCTACGAGCAGTACTTC

V gene: TRBV6-2/TRBV6-3
D gene: TRBD1
J gene: TRBJ1-2
clone size: few
CDR3 protein: CASRTVTGAYDYGYTF
CDR3 DNA: TGTGCCAGCAGAACCGTCACAGGGGCATACGACTATGGCTACACCTTC

V gene: TRBV7-2
D gene: TRBD2
J gene: TRBJ2-3
clone size: many
CDR3 protein: CASKAGGASDTQYF
CDR3 DNA: TGTGCCAGCAAAGCGGGAGGGGCCTCAGATACGCAGTATTTT

V gene: TRBV6-5
D gene: NA
J gene: TRBJ1-4
clone size: few
CDR3 protein: CASSYSWVTNEKLFF
CDR3 DNA: TGTGCCAGCAGTTACTCGTGGGTGACTAATGAAAAACTGTTTTTT